Listed here are 26 T cell receptor beta chains from one sample, sequenced in a study of blood T cell repertoires in COVID-19. Some clones are missing from TCRdb's copy, which holds only in-frame ones; the method was immunoSEQ multiplex PCR. The sample contains approximately 290,000 clones, approximately 83% of which appear only once. Sequenced input: PBMCs or T cells enriched from blood (not recorded which). These receptor sequences come from a young woman who had recovered from COVID-19.

The V and J genes are TRBV28 and TRBJ1-5, with D maybe TRBD1 (5 bases). V lost 3 bases, J lost 5 bases, and 11 bases lay in between. CDR3 length equals 14 residues. Germline V CDR1 and CDR2: MDHEN, SYDVKM. Written as DNA, the CDR3 is TGTGCCAGCAGTTTCAGGGTGTATGATCAGCCCCAGCATTTT. It codes for CASSFRVYDQPQHF.

The rearrangement joins TRBV16 to TRBJ2-5; the D is unclear. This CDR3 is built from 13 residues. In germline, CDR1 is KGHSY, CDR2 FQNENV. Trimming shortened V by 4 bases and J by 1 base, and 7 bases separated the two germline ends. CDR3 in amino acids: CASSLKRQETQYF. CDR3 coding DNA: TGTGCCAGCAGCCTCAAGCGCCAAGAGACCCAGTACTTC.

This chain uses TRBV7-2 with TRBJ2-3, with a possible D match to TRBD2 (6 bases). Per the germline V gene, CDR1 is SGHTA and CDR2 is FQGNSA. Trimming pared 5 bases from V and 8 bases from J, leaving 17 bases between. This CDR3 has 14 amino acids. CDR3 nucleotides: TGTGCCAGCAGCCCGACGGGGGTCCTCATTACGCAGTATTTT. It is translated as CASSPTGVLITQYF.

This clone has more than one count but fewer than ten. The gene calls are TRBV29-1 and TRBJ1-2; D may be TRBD1 (6 bases). Trimming took off 1 base at V and 13 bases at J, with 13 bases between the two ends. The germline V gene encodes CDR1 SQVTM and CDR2 ANQGSEA. This CDR3 is 11 amino acids long. CDR3 amino acids: CSVEVKGDGTF. The CDR3 DNA reads TGCAGCGTTGAAGTCAAGGGGGACGGCACCTTC.

A few counts support this clone. The chain employs TRBV10-2 and TRBJ1-5; 9 nucleotides align to TRBD1. Trimming removed 3 bases from V and 4 bases from J; junction bases left unmatched: 10. The CDR3 covers 17 residues. The germline gives CDR1 WSHSY, CDR2 SAAADI. CDR3 in amino acids: CASSDPGLGQGNQPQHF. The CDR3 bases are TGCGCCAGCAGTGACCCCGGCTTAGGACAGGGGAATCAGCCCCAGCATTTT.

The chain is built from TRBV5-1 and TRBJ2-4, with 13 bases lining up with TRBD2. This CDR3 is 19 amino acids long. The germline V gene has CDR1 SGHRS and CDR2 YFSETQ. Unmatched junction bases numbered 10, after V lost 4 bases and J lost 0 bases. CDR3 coding DNA: TGCGCCAGCAGCCGCGGACTAGCGGGAGAGAGGGGAGCCAAAAACATTCAGTACTTC. Protein product: CASSRGLAGERGAKNIQYF.

The gene calls are TRBV30 and TRBJ2-1; D is ambiguous. The V gene's germline CDR1 is GTSNPN and CDR2 SVGIG (reference sequence). V was shortened by 0 bases and J by 9 bases, with 6 bases between the two germline ends. The CDR3 is made up of 11 amino acids. The CDR3 sequence: CAWSVLGEQFF. The CDR3 region has the DNA TGTGCCTGGAGTGTACTCGGTGAGCAGTTCTTC. Full variable domain (rest looked up from reference TRBV30 and TRBJ2-1): SQTIHQWPATLVQPVGSPLSLECTVEGTSNPNLYWYRQAAGRGLQLLFYSVGIGQISSEVPQNLSASRPQDRQFILSSKKLLLSDSGFYLCAWSVLGEQFFGPGTRLTVL.

This clone occurred a few times. The rearrangement joins TRBV28 to TRBJ1-2; 10 nucleotides match TRBD1. Germline V lookup: CDR1 MDHEN, CDR2 SYDVKM. The CDR3 sequence is 14 residues long. J was trimmed by 1 base and V by 5 bases; bases with no gene match: 1. The CDR3 DNA reads as TGTGCCAGCAGTCGGGACAGGGGTAACTATGGCTACACCTTC. Translating gives CASSRDRGNYGYTF.

The chain is built from TRBV30 and TRBJ1-1, with D uncertain. Germline V gives CDR1 GTSNPN, CDR2 SVGIG (reference sequence). The CDR3 loop spans 11 amino acids. Trimming removed 3 bases from V and 11 bases from J, with 13 bases in between. CDR3 DNA sequence: TGTGCCTGGAGGCAGCGGGAGGTTGCTTTCTTT. Amino acid sequence: CAWRQREVAFF.

The V call is TRBV7-2, the J call TRBJ1-2; possible D gene TRBD1, 6 bases. V lost 3 bases and J 5 bases, leaving 10 bases between the germline ends. Per germline, CDR1 SGHTA and CDR2 FQGNSA. CDR3 size: 13 residues. The CDR3 loop reads CASSFRTEYGYTF. The CDR3 region has the DNA TGTGCCAGCAGCTTTAGGACAGAATATGGCTACACCTTC.

The CDR3 DNA reads as TGTGCCAGCAGTGAGACAGGGGGAACCCACGAGCAGTACTTC. Protein sequence: CASSETGGTHEQYF. The V and J genes are TRBV6-1 and TRBJ2-7, with TRBD1 matching 9 bases. The CDR3 consists of 14 residues. V was pared by 3 bases and J by 5 bases, with 5 bases of the junction left unmatched. Looked up from germline, CDR1 is MNHNS and CDR2 is SASEGT.

The V call is TRBV2, the J call TRBJ2-5, with 9 bases lining up with TRBD2. Germline trimming cut 4 bases from V and 4 bases from J; bases unmatched to any gene: 7. This CDR3 is built from 15 residues. Germline V gene sequence: CDR1 SNHLY, CDR2 FYNNEI. The CDR3 protein is CASSGVSGGRETQYF. Written as DNA, the CDR3 is TGTGCCAGCAGTGGGGTTAGCGGGGGAAGAGAGACCCAGTACTTC.

This clone was found a few times. The rearrangement links TRBV5-4 to TRBJ2-1; unclear D gene. CDR3 size: 16 residues. V lost 0 bases to trimming and J lost 3 bases, with 13 bases between them. Germline V CDR1 and CDR2: SGHNT, YYREEE (reference sequence). The CDR3 DNA reads TGTGCCAGCAGCTTGGATACAGCCAGCCGCTACAATGAGCAGTTCTTC. It yields the protein CASSLDTASRYNEQFF.

In nucleotides, the CDR3 is TGTGCCAGCAGTGCACAGGGAATCGGGCAGTACTTC. Its translation: CASSAQGIGQYF. The V call is TRBV25-1, the J call TRBJ2-7, with TRBD1 as a possible D gene (6 bases). Trimming removed 4 bases from V and 9 bases from J, with 13 bases in between. There are 12 residues in the CDR3. CDR1 MGHDK and CDR2 SYGVNS come from the germline V gene.

J is TRBJ2-7 and V is TRBV28; TRBD1 matches at 8 bases. This CDR3 region has 15 residues. The V segment lost 6 bases and the J segment 3 bases; nucleotides outside the gene matches: 10. From germline, CDR1 is MDHEN and CDR2 SYDVKM. The CDR3 DNA is TGTGCCAGCAGGGAAGGACAGGGTTTCATCTACGAGCAGTACTTC. The encoded protein is CASREGQGFIYEQYF.

The chain has TRBV18 and TRBJ2-7; D is unclear. The CDR3 is 14 amino acids. V was trimmed by 2 bases and J by 2 bases, leaving 10 bases between them. From germline, CDR1 is KGHSH and CDR2 LQKENI. CDR3 protein: CASSPSTSAYEQYF. CDR3 nucleotide sequence: TGTGCCAGCTCACCAAGCACGTCTGCCTACGAGCAGTACTTC.

This clone was counted only a few times. V gene TRBV27 combines with J gene TRBJ1-2, with 9 bases lining up with TRBD1. CDR1 and CDR2 (germline): MNHEY, SMNVEV (reference sequence). The CDR3 length is 15 residues. V gave up 5 bases and J gave up 2 bases; unmatched junction bases: 6. Here the CDR3 reads CASSAPGQGNYGYTF. The CDR3 coding sequence is TGTGCCAGCAGTGCCCCGGGACAGGGCAACTATGGCTACACCTTC.

V and J are TRBV28 and TRBJ1-2, with 9 bases that match TRBD1. CDR3 size: 16 residues. CDR1 MDHEN and CDR2 SYDVKM come from the germline V gene. V was clipped by 6 bases and J by 0 bases; unmatched bases: 8. CDR3 protein: CASRHTGGDSNYGYTF. Here the CDR3 DNA reads TGTGCCAGCAGGCACACAGGGGGCGATTCTAACTATGGCTACACCTTC.

Details on this clone: A much bigger clone sits one base away, suggesting this may be a read error. The genes are TRBV12-3 or TRBV12-4 and TRBJ1-1, with TRBD1 identical over 8 bases. The CDR3 runs to 13 residues. The V gene end was trimmed by 6 bases and the J gene end by 1 base; junction bases not matched to a gene: 1. The CDR3 protein is CASRQGENTEAFF. The CDR3 DNA follows: TGTGCCAGCAGACAGGGGGAGAACACTGAAGCTTTCTTT.

This clone was recorded a few times. V is TRBV12-3 or TRBV12-4 and J is TRBJ1-1; D may be TRBD1 (6 bases). The CDR3 is made up of 13 amino acids. V was cut by 2 bases and J by 6 bases, with 10 bases left in between. CDR3 sequence reads: CASSLQGSSEAFF. In DNA form, the CDR3 reads TGTGCCAGCAGTTTACAGGGGAGCTCTGAAGCTTTCTTT.

This rearrangement joins TRBV28 to TRBJ2-7; 9 bases match TRBD1. V was pared by 4 bases and J by 3 bases, with 25 bases of the junction left unmatched. Germline CDR1 MDHEN, CDR2 SYDVKM. This CDR3 is 21 amino acids long. CDR3 nucleotide sequence: TGTGCCAGCAGTTCTCGGACAGGGGCACTAGGAGGGGGGGGAATAATCTACGAGCAGTACTTC. This codes for CASSSRTGALGGGGIIYEQYF.

This chain links TRBV14 with TRBJ1-2; no clear D. The CDR3 sequence is 14 residues long. The ends were cut back, 0 bases at V and 3 bases at J, with 8 bases in the middle. CDR1 is SGHDN, CDR2 FVKESK, per germline. CDR3 residues: CASSQDRPYYGYTF. The CDR3 DNA reads as TGTGCCAGCAGCCAAGACAGGCCTTACTATGGCTACACCTTC.

The genes are TRBV9 and TRBJ2-1, with TRBD2 matching over 7 bases. CDR3 length equals 17 residues. Germline CDR1 is SGDLS and CDR2 is YYNGEE. Germline trimming cut 3 bases from V and 0 bases from J; bases unmatched to any gene: 9. The CDR3 sequence: CASSAGGRVSSYNEQFF. The CDR3 nucleotides are TGTGCCAGCAGCGCGGGAGGCCGAGTGAGCTCCTACAATGAGCAGTTCTTC.

CDR3 coding DNA: TGTGCCAGCAGCTTAGTGTCTTTCAGGGGTAATGAAAAACTGTTTTTT. It is translated as CASSLVSFRGNEKLFF. V gene TRBV7-2 combines with J gene TRBJ1-4; D may be TRBD1 (6 bases). The CDR3 has 16 residues. The germline gives CDR1 SGHTA, CDR2 FQGNSA. Trimming shortened V by 1 base and J by 4 bases, and 13 bases separated the two germline ends. Together with reference TRBV7-2 and TRBJ1-4, the CDR3 gives the full variable domain: GAGVSQSPSNKVTEKGKDVELRCDPISGHTALYWYRQSLGQGLEFLIYFQGNSAPDKSGLPSDRFSAERTGGSVSTLTIQRTQQEDSAVYLCASSLVSFRGNEKLFFGSGTQLSVL.

This clone has just a few counts. This chain joins TRBV12-3 or TRBV12-4 and TRBJ1-1; D is unresolved. The CDR3 length is 11 residues. Trimming removed 5 bases at V and 10 bases at J, with 11 bases between. The DNA for the CDR3 is TGTGCCAGCAGTGTAGGAGTCGGAGCTTTCTTT. Its translation: CASSVGVGAFF.

The chain carries TRBV28 and TRBJ1-3; D gene uncertain. CDR3 size: 13 residues. Per the germline V gene, CDR1 is MDHEN and CDR2 is SYDVKM. Between the trimmed V and J ends, which lost 5 bases and 0 bases, there was a span of 5 bases. CDR3 DNA: TGTGCCAGCAGTACCTACTCTGGAAACACCATATATTTT. It codes for CASSTYSGNTIYF.